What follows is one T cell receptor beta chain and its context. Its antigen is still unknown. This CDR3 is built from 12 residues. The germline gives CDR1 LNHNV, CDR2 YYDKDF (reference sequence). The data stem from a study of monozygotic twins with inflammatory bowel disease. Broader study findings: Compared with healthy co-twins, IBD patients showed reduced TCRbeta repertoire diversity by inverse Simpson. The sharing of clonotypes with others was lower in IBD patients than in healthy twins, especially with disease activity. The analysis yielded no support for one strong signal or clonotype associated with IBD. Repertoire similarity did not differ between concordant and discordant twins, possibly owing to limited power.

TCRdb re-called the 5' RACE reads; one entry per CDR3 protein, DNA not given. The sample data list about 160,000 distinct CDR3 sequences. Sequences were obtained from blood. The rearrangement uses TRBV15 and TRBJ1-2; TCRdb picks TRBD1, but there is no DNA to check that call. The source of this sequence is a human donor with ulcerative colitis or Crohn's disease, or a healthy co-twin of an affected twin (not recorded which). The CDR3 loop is CATSQGNYGYTF.